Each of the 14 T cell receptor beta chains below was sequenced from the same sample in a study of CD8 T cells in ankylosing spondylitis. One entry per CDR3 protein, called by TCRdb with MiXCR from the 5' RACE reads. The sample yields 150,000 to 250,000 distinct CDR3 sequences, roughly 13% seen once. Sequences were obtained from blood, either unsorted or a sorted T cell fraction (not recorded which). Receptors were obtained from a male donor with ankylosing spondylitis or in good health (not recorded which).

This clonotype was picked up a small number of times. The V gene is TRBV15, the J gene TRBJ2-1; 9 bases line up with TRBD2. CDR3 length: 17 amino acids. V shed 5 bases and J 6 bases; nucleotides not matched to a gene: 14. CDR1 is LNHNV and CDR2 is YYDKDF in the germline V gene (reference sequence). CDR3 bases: TGTGCCACCAGCGGCGAGCTCTTAGCGGGAGCCCCCAATGAGCAGTTCTTC. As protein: CATSGELLAGAPNEQFF. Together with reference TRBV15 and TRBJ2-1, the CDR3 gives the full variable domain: DAMVIQNPRYQVTQFGKPVTLSCSQTLNHNVMYWYQQKSSQAPKLLFHYYDKDFNNEADTPDNFQSRRPNTSFCFLDIRSPGLGDTAMYLCATSGELLAGAPNEQFFGPGTRLTVL.

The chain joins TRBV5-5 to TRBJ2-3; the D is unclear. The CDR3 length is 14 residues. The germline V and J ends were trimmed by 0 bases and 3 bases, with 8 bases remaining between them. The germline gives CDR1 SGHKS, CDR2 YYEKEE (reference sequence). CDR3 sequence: CASSLEQHTDTQYF. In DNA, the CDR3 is TGTGCCAGCAGCTTGGAACAGCATACAGATACGCAGTATTTT.

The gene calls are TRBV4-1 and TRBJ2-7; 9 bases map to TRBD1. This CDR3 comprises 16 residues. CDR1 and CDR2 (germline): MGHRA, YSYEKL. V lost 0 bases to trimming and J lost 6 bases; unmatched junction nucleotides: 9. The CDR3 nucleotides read TGCGCCAGCAGCCAAGATCAGGCACAGGGGGCCCTCGAGCAGTACTTC. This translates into CASSQDQAQGALEQYF.

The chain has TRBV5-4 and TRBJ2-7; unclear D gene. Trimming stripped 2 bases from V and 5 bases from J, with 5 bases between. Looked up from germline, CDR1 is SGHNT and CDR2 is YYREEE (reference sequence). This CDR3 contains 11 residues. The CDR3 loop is CASSFGHEQYF. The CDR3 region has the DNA TGTGCCAGCAGCTTTGGCCACGAGCAGTACTTC.

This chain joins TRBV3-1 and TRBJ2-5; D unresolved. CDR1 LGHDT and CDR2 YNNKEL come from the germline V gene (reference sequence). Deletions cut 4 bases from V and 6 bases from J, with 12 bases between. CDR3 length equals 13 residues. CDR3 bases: TGTGCCAGCAGCCTCCCGTCCCAGCAGACCCAGTACTTC. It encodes CASSLPSQQTQYF.

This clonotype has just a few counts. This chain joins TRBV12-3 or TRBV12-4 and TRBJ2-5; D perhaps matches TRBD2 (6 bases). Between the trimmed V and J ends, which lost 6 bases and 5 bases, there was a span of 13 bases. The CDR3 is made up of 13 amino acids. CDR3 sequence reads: CASSFRGGETQYF. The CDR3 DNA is TGTGCCAGCAGCTTTCGTGGGGGGGAGACCCAGTACTTC.

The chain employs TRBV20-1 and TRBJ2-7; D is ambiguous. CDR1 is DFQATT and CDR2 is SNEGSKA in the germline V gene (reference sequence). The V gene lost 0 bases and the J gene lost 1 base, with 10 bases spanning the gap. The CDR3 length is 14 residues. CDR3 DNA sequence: TGCAGTGCTAGAGATGTAGTTCAATCCTACGAGCAGTACTTC. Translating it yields CSARDVVQSYEQYF.

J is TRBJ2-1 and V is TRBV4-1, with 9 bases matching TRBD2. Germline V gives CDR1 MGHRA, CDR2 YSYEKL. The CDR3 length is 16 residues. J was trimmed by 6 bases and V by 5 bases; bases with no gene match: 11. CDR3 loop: CASSIRRAGGPNEQFF. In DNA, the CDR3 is TGCGCCAGCAGCATCCGCCGAGCGGGGGGCCCCAATGAGCAGTTCTTC.

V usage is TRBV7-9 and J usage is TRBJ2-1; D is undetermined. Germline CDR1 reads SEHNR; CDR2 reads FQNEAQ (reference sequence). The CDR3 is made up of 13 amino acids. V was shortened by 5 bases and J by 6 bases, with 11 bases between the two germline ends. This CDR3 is CASSPYAVNEQFF. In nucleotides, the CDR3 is TGTGCCAGCAGCCCCTACGCTGTCAATGAGCAGTTCTTC.

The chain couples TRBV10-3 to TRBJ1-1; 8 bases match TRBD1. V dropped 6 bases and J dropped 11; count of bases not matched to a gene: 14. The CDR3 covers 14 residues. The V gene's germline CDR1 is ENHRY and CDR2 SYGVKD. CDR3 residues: CAISGTGSHFTAFF. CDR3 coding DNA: TGTGCCATCAGCGGGACAGGCTCCCACTTCACGGCTTTCTTT.

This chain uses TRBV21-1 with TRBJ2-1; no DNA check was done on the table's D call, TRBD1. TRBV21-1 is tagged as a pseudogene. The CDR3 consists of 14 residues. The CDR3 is CASPTRRGVSEQFF. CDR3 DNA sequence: TGTGCCAGCCCAACACGAAGGGGGGTAAGTGAGCAGTTCTTC.

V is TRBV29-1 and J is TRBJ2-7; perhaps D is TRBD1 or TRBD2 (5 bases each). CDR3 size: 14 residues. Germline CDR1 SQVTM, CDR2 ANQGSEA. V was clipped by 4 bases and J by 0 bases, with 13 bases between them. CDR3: CSVVGDVSSYEQYF. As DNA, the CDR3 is TGCAGCGTTGTTGGGGACGTAAGCTCCTACGAGCAGTACTTC.

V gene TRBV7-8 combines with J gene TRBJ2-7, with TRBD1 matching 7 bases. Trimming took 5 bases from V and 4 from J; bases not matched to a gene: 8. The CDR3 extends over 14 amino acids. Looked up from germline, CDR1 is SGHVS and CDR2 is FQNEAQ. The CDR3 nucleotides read TGTGCCAGCAGCGACAGGGAGCGCGGTTACGAGCAGTACTTC. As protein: CASSDRERGYEQYF.

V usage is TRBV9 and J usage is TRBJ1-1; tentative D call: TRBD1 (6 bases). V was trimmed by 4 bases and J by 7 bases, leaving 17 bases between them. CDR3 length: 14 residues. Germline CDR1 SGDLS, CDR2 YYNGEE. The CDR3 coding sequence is TGTGCCAGCAGCCCACTCAGGGGACGGGGTGAAGCTTTCTTT. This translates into CASSPLRGRGEAFF. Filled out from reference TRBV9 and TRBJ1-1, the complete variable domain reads DSGVTQTPKHLITATGQRVTLRCSPRSGDLSVYWYQQSLDQGLQFLIQYYNGEERAKGNILERFSAQQFPDLHSELNLSSLELGDSALYFCASSPLRGRGEAFFGQGTRLTVV.